A selection of T cell receptor beta chains follows, all from one sample in a study of blood T cell repertoires in COVID-19. Libraries were prepared by immunoSEQ multiplex PCR; TCRdb keeps only in-frame clonotypes and omits some of them. The repertoire holds some 270,000 clones, with over 75% as singletons. The material sequenced was PBMCs or T cells enriched from blood (not recorded which). The source is a middle-aged woman who had been exposed to COVID-19. Both conserved end residues are part of each CDR3. Each record gives: V gene, J gene, clone size, D gene, CDR3 protein, CDR3 DNA. The D gene is left open where the match is weak. Clone sizes are given selectively: once, few, many, or a class where the clone is expanded.

v_gene: TRBV6-2/TRBV6-3
j_gene: TRBJ2-1
abundance: -
d_gene: TRBD2
CDR3aa: CASSFWTSGANNEQFF
CDR3nt: TGTGCCAGCAGTTTCTGGACTAGCGGGGCTAACAATGAGCAGTTCTTC

v_gene: TRBV28
j_gene: TRBJ2-5
abundance: -
d_gene: -
CDR3aa: CASNTGYSGTQYF
CDR3nt: TGTGCCAGCAACACAGGGTACAGTGGGACCCAGTACTTC

v_gene: TRBV7-3
j_gene: TRBJ2-3
abundance: -
d_gene: TRBD2
CDR3aa: CASSLSGLAGAGGTDTQYF
CDR3nt: TGTGCCAGCAGCTTATCGGGACTAGCGGGAGCGGGTGGCACAGATACGCAGTATTTT

v_gene: TRBV5-4
j_gene: TRBJ2-1
abundance: -
d_gene: TRBD2
CDR3aa: CASSLSSGTHNEQFF
CDR3nt: TGTGCCAGCAGCTTGTCTAGCGGGACTCACAATGAGCAGTTCTTC

v_gene: TRBV18
j_gene: TRBJ1-2
abundance: -
d_gene: TRBD1
CDR3aa: CASSPQGARGYGYTF
CDR3nt: TGTGCCAGCTCACCACAGGGGGCTAGAGGCTATGGCTACACCTTC

v_gene: TRBV19
j_gene: TRBJ1-5
abundance: -
d_gene: -
CDR3aa: CASSIFPGSNQPQHF
CDR3nt: TGTGCCAGTAGTATTTTCCCAGGGAGCAATCAGCCCCAGCATTTT

v_gene: TRBV30
j_gene: TRBJ2-3
abundance: -
d_gene: TRBD2
CDR3aa: CAWTIAGGGDTQYF
CDR3nt: TGTGCCTGGACGATAGCGGGAGGGGGGGATACGCAGTATTTT

v_gene: TRBV7-9
j_gene: TRBJ1-1
abundance: -
d_gene: TRBD1
CDR3aa: CASRPLGTGEGTEAFF
CDR3nt: TGTGCCAGCAGGCCGCTAGGGACAGGGGAAGGCACTGAAGCTTTCTTT

v_gene: TRBV6-2/TRBV6-3
j_gene: TRBJ1-1
abundance: -
d_gene: -
CDR3aa: CASSQPQAGKSEAFF
CDR3nt: TGTGCCAGCAGCCAACCGCAGGCGGGTAAGTCTGAAGCTTTCTTT

v_gene: TRBV5-4
j_gene: TRBJ2-2
abundance: -
d_gene: -
CDR3aa: CASSRVAGPGELFF
CDR3nt: TGTGCCAGCAGCCGAGTTGCGGGGCCCGGGGAGCTGTTTTTT

v_gene: TRBV12-3/TRBV12-4
j_gene: TRBJ2-1
abundance: -
d_gene: TRBD1
CDR3aa: CASIPRTGRAQFF
CDR3nt: TGTGCCAGCATCCCTCGGACAGGCCGGGCGCAGTTCTTC

v_gene: TRBV6-4
j_gene: TRBJ2-2
abundance: many
d_gene: -
CDR3aa: CASSDSPGIGTGELFF
CDR3nt: TGTGCCAGCAGTGACTCCCCAGGGATCGGCACCGGGGAGCTGTTTTTT

v_gene: TRBV4-2
j_gene: TRBJ1-4
abundance: medium-sized
d_gene: TRBD1
CDR3aa: CASSQTTGTGDEKLFF
CDR3nt: TGTGCCAGCAGCCAAACCACCGGGACAGGGGATGAAAAACTGTTTTTT

v_gene: TRBV5-6
j_gene: TRBJ2-7
abundance: -
d_gene: -
CDR3aa: CASNPGAVSYEQYF
CDR3nt: TGTGCCAGCAACCCGGGAGCTGTTTCCTACGAGCAGTACTTC

v_gene: TRBV3-1/TRBV3-2
j_gene: TRBJ1-1
abundance: -
d_gene: TRBD1
CDR3aa: CASSFQDRHTEAFF
CDR3nt: TGTGCCAGCAGCTTCCAGGACAGGCACACTGAAGCTTTCTTT

v_gene: TRBV6-4
j_gene: TRBJ1-4
abundance: -
d_gene: -
CDR3aa: CASRRTGPDGLEEKLFF
CDR3nt: TGTGCCAGCAGGCGAACAGGGCCCGACGGGTTAGAGGAAAAACTGTTTTTT

v_gene: TRBV5-1
j_gene: TRBJ1-1
abundance: few
d_gene: TRBD1
CDR3aa: CASSSGGHTEAFF
CDR3nt: TGCGCCAGCAGCTCAGGGGGACACACTGAAGCTTTCTTT

v_gene: TRBV6-1
j_gene: TRBJ1-1
abundance: -
d_gene: -
CDR3aa: CASSDSGGRTEAFF
CDR3nt: TGTGCCAGCAGTGATTCGGGGGGACGCACTGAAGCTTTCTTT

v_gene: TRBV6-5
j_gene: TRBJ1-2
abundance: -
d_gene: -
CDR3aa: CASSYSTLNYGYTF
CDR3nt: TGTGCCAGCAGTTACTCGACACTCAACTATGGCTACACCTTC

v_gene: TRBV13
j_gene: TRBJ1-2
abundance: -
d_gene: TRBD1
CDR3aa: CASSSGQGSYGYTF
CDR3nt: TGTGCCAGCAGCTCAGGACAGGGGAGCTATGGCTACACCTTC

v_gene: TRBV7-9
j_gene: TRBJ2-3
abundance: -
d_gene: -
CDR3aa: CASSLGPGVDTDTQYF
CDR3nt: TGTGCCAGCAGCCTAGGTCCGGGAGTAGATACAGATACGCAGTATTTT

v_gene: TRBV4-1
j_gene: TRBJ2-1
abundance: -
d_gene: -
CDR3aa: CASSQGVQSYNEQFF
CDR3nt: TGCGCCAGCAGCCAAGGAGTCCAATCCTACAATGAGCAGTTCTTC

v_gene: TRBV6-2/TRBV6-3
j_gene: TRBJ1-2
abundance: -
d_gene: -
CDR3aa: CASSEPGGGYTF
CDR3nt: TGTGCCAGCAGCGAACCGGGGGGAGGCTACACCTTC

v_gene: TRBV7-9
j_gene: TRBJ1-2
abundance: -
d_gene: TRBD1
CDR3aa: CASSSTGNTYGYTF
CDR3nt: TGTGCCAGCAGCTCGACAGGGAATACCTATGGCTACACCTTC

v_gene: TRBV7-9
j_gene: TRBJ2-1
abundance: -
d_gene: TRBD1
CDR3aa: CASSSAPGQNSEQFF
CDR3nt: TGTGCCAGCAGCTCCGCCCCGGGACAGAACTCAGAGCAGTTCTTC

v_gene: TRBV4-3
j_gene: TRBJ2-2
abundance: -
d_gene: TRBD1
CDR3aa: CASSLMTGVNGELFF
CDR3nt: TGCGCCAGCAGCCTTATGACAGGGGTTAACGGGGAGCTGTTTTTT

v_gene: TRBV7-9
j_gene: TRBJ1-2
abundance: once
d_gene: -
CDR3aa: CASSLAARVGGYTF
CDR3nt: TGTGCCAGCAGCTTAGCAGCCAGGGTGGGTGGCTACACCTTC

v_gene: TRBV7-3
j_gene: TRBJ2-1
abundance: once
d_gene: TRBD2
CDR3aa: CASSTGTSLYNEQFF
CDR3nt: TGTGCCAGCAGCACCGGGACTAGCCTGTACAATGAGCAGTTCTTC

v_gene: TRBV7-2
j_gene: TRBJ2-7
abundance: -
d_gene: TRBD1
CDR3aa: CASSLAGQGASEQYF
CDR3nt: TGTGCCAGCAGCTTAGCGGGGCAGGGGGCGTCCGAGCAGTACTTC

v_gene: TRBV12-5
j_gene: TRBJ1-2
abundance: once
d_gene: -
CDR3aa: CASGKTVGYTF
CDR3nt: TGTGCTAGTGGCAAAACAGTTGGCTACACCTTC

v_gene: TRBV18
j_gene: TRBJ1-6
abundance: once
d_gene: -
CDR3aa: CASSPQADSPLHF
CDR3nt: TGTGCCAGCTCACCACAAGCGGATTCACCCCTCCACTTT